This T cell receptor beta chain came from a study of blood T cell repertoires in COVID-19. In the original workflow: Amplified reference gene primers provided the basis for estimating nucleated cell counts. The assay was immunoSEQ multiplex PCR, and TCRdb's table has in-frame clones only and misses some. That table supplies the V and J calls and clone size; D and trimming were determined from the DNA. Of roughly 250,000 clones in the sample, about 90% are singletons; the top ten hold under 3%. Germline CDR1 and CDR2: SGDLS and YYNGEE. There are 16 residues in the CDR3. V trimming: 0 bases; J trimming: 2 bases; junction bases outside the gene matches: 4.

Source material: peripheral blood. The clonotype comes from a person aged 18 to 29 with COVID-19, enrolled during active disease. The genes are TRBV9 and TRBJ1-2; TRBD1 matches 10 bases. CDR3 region: CASSVGDRGLNYGYTF. The CDR3 bases are TGTGCCAGCAGCGTAGGGGACAGGGGACTCAACTATGGCTACACCTTC.